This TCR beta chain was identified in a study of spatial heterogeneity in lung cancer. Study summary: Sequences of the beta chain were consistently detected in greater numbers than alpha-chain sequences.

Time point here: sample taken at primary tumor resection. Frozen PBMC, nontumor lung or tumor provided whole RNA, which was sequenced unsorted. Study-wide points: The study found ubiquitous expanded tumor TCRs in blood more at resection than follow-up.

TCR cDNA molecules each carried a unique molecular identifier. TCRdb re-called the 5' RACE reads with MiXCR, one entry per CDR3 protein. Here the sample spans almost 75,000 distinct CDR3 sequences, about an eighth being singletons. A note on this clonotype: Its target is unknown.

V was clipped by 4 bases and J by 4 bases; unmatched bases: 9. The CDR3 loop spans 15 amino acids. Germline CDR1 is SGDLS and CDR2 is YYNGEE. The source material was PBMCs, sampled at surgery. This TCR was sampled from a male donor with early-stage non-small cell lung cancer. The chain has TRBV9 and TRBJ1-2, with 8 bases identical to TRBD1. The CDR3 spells CASSPQGTGLYGYTF. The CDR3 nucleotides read TGTGCCAGCAGCCCCCAGGGGACAGGTCTCTATGGCTACACCTTC.